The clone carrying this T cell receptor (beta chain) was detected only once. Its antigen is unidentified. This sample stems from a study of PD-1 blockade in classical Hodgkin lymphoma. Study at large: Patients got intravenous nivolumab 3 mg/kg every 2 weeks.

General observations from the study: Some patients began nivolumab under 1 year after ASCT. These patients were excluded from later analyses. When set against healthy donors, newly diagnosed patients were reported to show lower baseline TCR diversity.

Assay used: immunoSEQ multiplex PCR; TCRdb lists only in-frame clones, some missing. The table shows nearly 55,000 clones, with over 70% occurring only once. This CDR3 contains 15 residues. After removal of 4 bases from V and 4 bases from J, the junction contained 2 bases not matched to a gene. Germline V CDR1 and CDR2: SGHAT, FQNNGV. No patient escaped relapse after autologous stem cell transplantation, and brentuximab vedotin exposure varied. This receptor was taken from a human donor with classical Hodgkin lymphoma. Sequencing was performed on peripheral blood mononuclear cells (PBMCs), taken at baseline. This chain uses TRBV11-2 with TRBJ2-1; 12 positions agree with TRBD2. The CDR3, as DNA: TGTGCCAGCAGCTCCCTAGCGGGAGGGTACAATGAGCAGTTCTTC. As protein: CASSSLAGGYNEQFF.